This TCR beta chain was identified in a study of T cell responses to AZD1222 COVID-19 vaccine. Study-level information: Pooling was applied to second doses at about 4 or about 12 weeks. Regarding the study as a whole: Mapped onto spike, vaccine-associated CD4 TCRs spanned it and were dominant at 160-218 and 743-854. Females outnumbered males among donors, who were mostly white British; clonal diversity was possibly underestimated. At study baseline, merely six AZD1222 recipients were seropositive.

This clone appeared once. The antigen is unknown. Clones were read by immunoSEQ multiplex PCR, and TCRdb kept only the in-frame ones, dropping some. This table has over 100,000 clones, roughly nine tenths appearing once. This TCR came from an adult in good health. The specimen was peripheral blood, collected on day 0 of AZD1222 vaccination.

DNA of the CDR3: TGTGCCAGCAGCTTAGCGGTCCCGGGCGACCACTACTATGGCTACACCTTC. It encodes CASSLAVPGDHYYGYTF. The chain couples TRBV7-9 to TRBJ1-2; unclear D gene. Trimming left V 0 bases short and J 3 bases short, with 17 bases between. CDR3 size: 17 residues. Germline CDR1 and CDR2: SEHNR and FQNEAQ (reference sequence).